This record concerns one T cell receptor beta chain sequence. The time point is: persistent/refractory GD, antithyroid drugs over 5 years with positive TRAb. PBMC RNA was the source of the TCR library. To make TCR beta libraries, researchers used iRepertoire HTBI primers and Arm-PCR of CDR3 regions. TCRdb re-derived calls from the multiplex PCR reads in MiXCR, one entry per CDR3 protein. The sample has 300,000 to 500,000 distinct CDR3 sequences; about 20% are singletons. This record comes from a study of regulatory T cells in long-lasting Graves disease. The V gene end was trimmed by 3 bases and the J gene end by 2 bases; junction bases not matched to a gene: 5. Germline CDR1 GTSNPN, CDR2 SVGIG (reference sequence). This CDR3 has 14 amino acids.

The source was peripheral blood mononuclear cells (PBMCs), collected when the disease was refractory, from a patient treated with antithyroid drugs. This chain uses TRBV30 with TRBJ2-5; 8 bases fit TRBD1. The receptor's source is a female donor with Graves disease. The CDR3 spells CAWRGRGRQETQYF. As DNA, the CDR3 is TGTGCCTGGAGGGGCAGGGGGCGGCAAGAGACCCAGTACTTC.